The rows below give T cell receptor beta chains drawn from one sample of a study of blood T cell repertoires in COVID-19. The table came from immunoSEQ multiplex PCR; TCRdb's copy has only in-frame clones and leaves some out. The table records about 300,000 clones, about 83% of them present only once. Sequenced material: peripheral blood. These receptors all come from a woman aged 45 to 65 with acute or convalescent COVID-19. CDR3s include the opening cysteine and the closing phenylalanine or tryptophan. D genes are given only for firm matches. The size of a clone is reported for some rows only, either as once, few or many, or as a class for expanded clones.

TRBV9,TRBJ1-6,.,TRBD1,TGTGCCAGCAGCGCGGGGACAGGGTTCAGCTCCTATAATTCACCCCTCCACTTT,CASSAGTGFSSYNSPLHF
TRBV6-5,TRBJ1-2,once,TRBD1,TGTGCCACGAGGACAGGGAAAAACTATGGCTACACCTTC,CATRTGKNYGYTF
TRBV27,TRBJ1-6,.,TRBD1,TGTGCCAGCAGTCCATACTACCGGGACAGAAATTCACCCCTCCACTTT,CASSPYYRDRNSPLHF
TRBV5-6,TRBJ2-1,.,.,TGTGCCAGCAGCCAACCGGTGCTCTCCTACAATGAGCAGTTCTTC,CASSQPVLSYNEQFF
TRBV28,TRBJ1-2,.,.,TGTGCCAGCAGCCTCGGGGGATCTGGAGGCTACACCTTC,CASSLGGSGGYTF
TRBV24-1,TRBJ2-1,.,TRBD2,TGTGCCACCTCGGCCGGGAGGCCCCCATGGGAGCAGTTCTTC,CATSAGRPPWEQFF
TRBV5-4,TRBJ2-2,.,TRBD1,TGTGCCAGCAGCCCCGGGACAGGGGCTACGAACACCGGGGAGCTGTTTTTT,CASSPGTGATNTGELFF
TRBV5-8,TRBJ1-1,.,.,TGTGCCAGCAGCTTAGGACCCAGGGCTGAAGCTTTCTTT,CASSLGPRAEAFF
TRBV15,TRBJ2-7,few,TRBD1,TGTGCCACCAGGGGACAGGGGCCCTCCTACGAGCAGTACTTC,CATRGQGPSYEQYF
TRBV28,TRBJ2-3,.,TRBD2,TGTGCCAGCACCGCCGGACTAGCGGGAGGGTTGAATACGCAGTATTTT,CASTAGLAGGLNTQYF
TRBV15,TRBJ2-5,once,.,TGTGCCACCAGCACTCCCGGGACTCAAGAGACCCAGTACTTC,CATSTPGTQETQYF
TRBV27,TRBJ2-7,.,TRBD1,TGTGCCAGCAGCATGGGGACAGGGTACAACGAGCAGTACTTC,CASSMGTGYNEQYF
TRBV7-3,TRBJ2-1,.,.,TGTGCCAGCAGCGTGCTCAGGGGTGGTGAGCAGTTCTTC,CASSVLRGGEQFF
TRBV5-1,TRBJ1-5,.,.,TGCGCCAGCAGATCCAGTAGCAATCAGCCCCAGCATTTT,CASRSSSNQPQHF
TRBV7-2,TRBJ2-2,.,TRBD2,TGTGCCAGCAGCTTAGCAATAGCGGGAGTTATAATGAGGTCCGGGGAGCTGTTTTTT,CASSLAIAGVIMRSGELFF
TRBV28,TRBJ1-1,.,TRBD1,TGTGCCAGCAGGTATGACAGGGGTGAAGCTTTCTTT,CASRYDRGEAFF
TRBV7-9,TRBJ2-7,.,.,TGTGCCAGCAGCTTAGGGGCAGGGGACGAGCAGTACTTC,CASSLGAGDEQYF
TRBV4-1,TRBJ2-7,.,TRBD1,TGCGCCAGCAGCCAAGCCTGGGACAGGACCTACGAGCAGTACTTC,CASSQAWDRTYEQYF
TRBV7-2,TRBJ1-6,.,TRBD1,TGTGCCAGCAGCTCCACCCGGGACAGGGGGAGGAATTCACCCCTCCACTTT,CASSSTRDRGRNSPLHF
TRBV5-1,TRBJ2-5,.,.,TGCGCCAGCAGCTTGGCCATTGGCGGAAACCAAGAGACCCAGTACTTC,CASSLAIGGNQETQYF
TRBV7-9,TRBJ2-7,.,TRBD1,TGTGCCAGCAGCTTGTCGAGGTGGGGGACAGGGGTCAACGAGCAGTACTTC,CASSLSRWGTGVNEQYF
TRBV5-4,TRBJ1-2,once,TRBD1,TGTGCCAGCAGCTTGGGGGGACAGGGTGACTATGGCTACACCTTC,CASSLGGQGDYGYTF
TRBV15,TRBJ1-5,.,.,TGTGCCACCAGCAGAGATTACAGGTTACGAAATCAGCCCCAGCATTTT,CATSRDYRLRNQPQHF
TRBV6-2/TRBV6-3,TRBJ2-5,.,.,TGTGCCAGCAGTTTACTAGCTGGAGAGACCCAGTACTTC,CASSLLAGETQYF
TRBV19,TRBJ2-7,.,.,TGTGCCAGTAGTATAGGGACAGACGTTACGGTGCAGTACTTC,CASSIGTDVTVQYF
TRBV5-1,TRBJ1-6,few,TRBD1,TGCGCCAGCAGGAACGGACAGGGCAGGTCACCCCTCCACTTT,CASRNGQGRSPLHF
TRBV6-5,TRBJ2-1,.,.,TGTGCCAGCAGTTCTCCTAGCGAGAGCTCCTACAATGAGCAGTTCTTC,CASSSPSESSYNEQFF
TRBV29-1,TRBJ1-2,once,TRBD1,TGCAGCGTTGGTAGGCAGGGGGGAGGCTATGGCTACACCTTC,CSVGRQGGGYGYTF
TRBV5-1,TRBJ1-6,once,.,TGCGCCAGCAGCAGCGGCACAGGGTGGAATTCACCCCTCCACTTT,CASSSGTGWNSPLHF
TRBV6-5,TRBJ2-7,.,TRBD1,TGTGCCAGCAGTTCCGGGACAGGGGGCTTCTACGAGCAGTACTTC,CASSSGTGGFYEQYF
TRBV5-4,TRBJ2-3,.,TRBD2,TGTGCCAGCAGCACCCCGGGACTAGTCACAGATACGCAGTATTTT,CASSTPGLVTDTQYF
TRBV7-9,TRBJ2-2,.,TRBD1,TGTGCCAGCAGCACGGACAGGGACACCGGGGAGCTGTTTTTT,CASSTDRDTGELFF
TRBV9,TRBJ2-3,.,TRBD2,TGTGCCAGCAGCGTAGGGGGAGCGGGGGGCACAGATACGCAGTATTTT,CASSVGGAGGTDTQYF
TRBV27,TRBJ1-4,.,.,TGTGCCAGCAGTTTATCGGCAGGGGAAAAACTGTTTTTT,CASSLSAGEKLFF
TRBV2,TRBJ1-5,.,.,TGTGCCAGCGAGAGGGAATATAGCAATCAGCCCCAGCATTTT,CASEREYSNQPQHF
TRBV27,TRBJ2-7,.,.,TGTGCCAGCAGTTTATTGTCATCCTACCGAACGAGCTCCTACGAGCAGTACTTC,CASSLLSSYRTSSYEQYF
TRBV5-1,TRBJ2-7,.,TRBD2,TGCGCCAGCAGCTTCCGGACTAGCAGCCTCTACGAGCAGTACTTC,CASSFRTSSLYEQYF